The table lists the clone carrying this TCR beta chain with many counts. Its target is unknown. TCRdb called clones again from the PCR reads with MiXCR. The sample holds about 41,000 clones, less than 35% seen once. The data were obtained in a study of metastatic and nonmetastatic thyroid tumors. Germline-derived CDR1 and CDR2 are MNHNS and SASEGT. This CDR3 contains 14 residues. V was pared by 6 bases and J by 5 bases, with 16 bases between. Patients were all untreated before their thyroid surgery. Findings and caveats of the study: Reportedly, malignant thyroid tumors had significantly higher TCR beta diversity than benign nodules, in blood and tumor.

Sample: blood. The V and J genes are TRBV6-1 and TRBJ2-5, with D perhaps TRBD1 (5 bases). This TCR was recovered from a male donor with papillary thyroid cancer or a benign thyroid nodule (not recorded which). Some clones in this sample may be carry-over from other donors' samples. CDR3 in amino acids: CASRAQGEVETQYF. As DNA, the CDR3 is TGTGCCAGCAGAGCCCAGGGTGAAGTCGAGACCCAGTACTTC.